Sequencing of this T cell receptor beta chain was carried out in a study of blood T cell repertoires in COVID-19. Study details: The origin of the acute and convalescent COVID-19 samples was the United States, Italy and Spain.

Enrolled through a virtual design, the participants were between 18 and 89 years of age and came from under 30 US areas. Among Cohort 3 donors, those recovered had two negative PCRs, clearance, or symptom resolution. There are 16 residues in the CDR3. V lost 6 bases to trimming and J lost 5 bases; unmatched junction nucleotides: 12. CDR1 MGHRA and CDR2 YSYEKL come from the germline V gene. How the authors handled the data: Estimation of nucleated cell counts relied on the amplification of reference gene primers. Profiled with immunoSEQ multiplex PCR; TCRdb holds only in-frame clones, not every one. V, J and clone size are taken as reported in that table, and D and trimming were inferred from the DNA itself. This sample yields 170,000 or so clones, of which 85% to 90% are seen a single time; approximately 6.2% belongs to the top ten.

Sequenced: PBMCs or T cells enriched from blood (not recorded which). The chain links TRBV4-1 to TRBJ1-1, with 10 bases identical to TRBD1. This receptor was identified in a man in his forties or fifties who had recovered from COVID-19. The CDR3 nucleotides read TGCGCCAGCAGGCAACCGGGACAGGGGATGTGGACTGAAGCTTTCTTT. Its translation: CASRQPGQGMWTEAFF.